This T cell receptor beta chain comes out of a study of blood T cell repertoires in COVID-19. As for the study in general: Samples representing acute and convalescent COVID-19 were sourced from the United States, Italy and Spain. In each case, the material was cDNA or gDNA derived from T cells, B-cell-depleted T cells, or PBMCs.

In the study's own analysis: Amplifying reference gene primers gave estimates of nucleated cell counts. This table comes from immunoSEQ multiplex PCR, and its TCRdb copy is limited to in-frame clones, with some not included. The V and J calls and clone size are taken from that table; D and trimming were inferred from the DNA. This sample yields tens of thousands of clones, of which roughly nine tenths are seen a single time; around 3.1% belongs to the top ten. Sequencing input: peripheral blood. This clonotype originated in a human donor in a cohort sampled during active COVID-19.

CDR3 sequence: CAISPRDRTEAFF. The CDR3 DNA is TGTGCCATCTCCCCAAGAGACAGGACTGAAGCTTTCTTT. This sequence joins TRBV19 and TRBJ1-1; maybe TRBD1 (6 bases). This CDR3 spans 13 amino acids. Trimming took 10 bases from V and 5 from J, leaving 17 bases between them. The V gene's germline CDR1 is LNHDA and CDR2 SQIVND (reference sequence).